Listed here are 27 T cell receptor beta chains from one sample, sequenced in a study of T cells after yellow fever vaccination. TCRdb recomputed calls from the 5' RACE reads with MiXCR, one row per CDR3 protein. The sample comprises more than 65,000 distinct CDR3 sequences, 10% to 15% of which are singletons, and about 22% rests with the top ten. The specimen was CD8+ T cells not binding an NS4B(214-222) dextramer, sorted from PBMCs, collected roughly 20 days after the first yellow fever vaccination. The source is a young man who received the YFV17D yellow fever vaccine.

This clonotype was detected a few times. The chain has TRBV4-1 and TRBJ2-1, with 7 positions matching TRBD1. The CDR3 sequence is 13 residues long. With 4 bases clipped from V and 6 bases from J, the junction kept 3 bases outside the gene matches. Germline V gene lookup returns CDR1 MGHRA and CDR2 YSYEKL. DNA for the CDR3: TGCGCCAGCAGCCCAAGGGACAGCAATGAGCAGTTCTTC. Translated: CASSPRDSNEQFF.

The chain has TRBV6-5 and TRBJ2-7; 11 bases fit TRBD1. Germline values: CDR1 MNHEY, CDR2 SVGAGI. The trim removed 2 bases at V and 4 bases at J, leaving 1 base unmatched. The CDR3 spans 14 residues. The CDR3, as DNA: TGTGCCAGCAGTTACGGGACAGGGGGGTACGAGCAGTACTTC. The encoded protein is CASSYGTGGYEQYF.

The CDR3 nucleotides are TGTGCCAGCAGTTTAGACGCAGGGGGGGAGCTGTTTTTT. Protein: CASSLDAGGELFF. The chain carries TRBV12-3 or TRBV12-4 and TRBJ2-2; tentatively, D is TRBD1 (5 bases). V gave up 1 base and J gave up 8 bases, with 8 bases separating them. The CDR3 runs 13 residues.

This clonotype was seen many times. V is TRBV12-3 or TRBV12-4 and J is TRBJ1-4; unclear D gene. V shed 4 bases and J shed 1 base, with 16 bases lying between them. The CDR3 covers 17 residues. The DNA for the CDR3 is TGTGCCAGCAGTTCCGGGCCTCAGTATGGAACTAATGAAAAACTGTTTTTT. It codes for CASSSGPQYGTNEKLFF.

The chain uses TRBV11-2 and TRBJ1-2; D may be TRBD1 (5 bases). The CDR3 has 12 residues. Germline CDR1 reads SGHAT; CDR2 reads FQNNGV. CDR3 amino acids: CVLGGDVYGYTF. In DNA form, the CDR3 reads TGTGTCCTGGGGGGAGATGTCTATGGCTACACCTTC. Drawing the rest from reference TRBV11-2 and TRBJ1-2, the complete variable domain is EAGVAQSPRYKIIEKRQSVAFWCNPISGHATLYWYQQILGQGPKLLIQFQNNGVVDDSQLPKDRFSAERLKGVDSTLKIQPAKLEDSAVYLCVLGGDVYGYTFGSGTRLTVV.

The genes are TRBV27 and TRBJ2-7; D tentatively reads TRBD1 or TRBD2 (5 bases each). V was clipped by 3 bases and J by 3 bases, with 9 bases between them. The CDR3 contains 13 residues. CDR1 is MNHEY and CDR2 is SMNVEV in the germline V gene (reference sequence). CDR3 DNA sequence: TGTGCCAGCAGTTTGAAGGGGAGCTACGAGCAGTACGTC. Translated, it gives CASSLKGSYEQYV.

The sample holds a few counts of this clonotype. V gene TRBV11-2 combines with J gene TRBJ2-7; no reliable D call. This CDR3 is built from 14 residues. CDR1 and CDR2 from the germline V gene are SGHAT and FQNNGV. Trimming pared 1 base from V and 0 bases from J, leaving 7 bases between. The CDR3 sequence: CASSLAPSSYEQYF. CDR3 DNA sequence: TGTGCCAGCAGCTTAGCCCCGAGCTCCTACGAGCAGTACTTC.

There are many counts of this clonotype. The rearrangement joins TRBV4-1 to TRBJ2-3; D unclear. Germline assignment: CDR1 MGHRA and CDR2 YSYEKL. The CDR3 length is 15 residues. V lost 2 bases, J lost 3 bases, and 12 bases lay in between. This CDR3 is CASSQFRTDTDTQYF. In DNA form, the CDR3 reads TGCGCCAGCAGCCAATTTCGGACCGATACAGATACGCAGTATTTT.

The chain has TRBV4-3 and TRBJ2-3; TRBD1 agrees at 10 bases. J was trimmed by 6 bases and V by 3 bases; bases with no gene match: 3. Germline values: CDR1 LGHNA, CDR2 YSLEER. The CDR3 is 14 residues long. CDR3 sequence reads: CASSQTGGADTQYF. CDR3 coding DNA: TGCGCCAGCAGCCAGACAGGGGGCGCGGATACGCAGTATTTT.

This clonotype was counted a few times. The CDR3 bases are TGTGCCAGCAGTTACGGGGGGGCAGGAATCGGGGAGCTGTTTTTT. This translates into CASSYGGAGIGELFF. J is TRBJ2-2 and V is TRBV6-2 or TRBV6-3, with a tentative D call TRBD2 (7 bases). This CDR3 spans 15 amino acids. Per the germline V gene, CDR1 is MNHEY and CDR2 is SVGEGT. The V and J ends lost 2 bases and 7 bases respectively, with 14 bases between them.

The V gene is TRBV6-1, the J gene TRBJ2-1; 13 bases fit TRBD2. CDR3 length equals 16 residues. V lost 5 bases and J lost 7; bases outside the gene matches: 8. In germline, CDR1 is MNHNS, CDR2 SASEGT. The CDR3 loop is CASSPQLGLAGNEQFF. As DNA, the CDR3 is TGTGCCAGCAGTCCGCAATTGGGACTAGCGGGGAATGAGCAGTTCTTC.

Only a few counts were recorded for this clonotype. This sequence joins TRBV12-3 or TRBV12-4 and TRBJ2-1, with a possible D match to TRBD1 (6 bases). The V end lost 7 bases, the J end lost 0 bases, and 13 bases lay between the germline ends. This CDR3 comprises 15 residues. CDR3: CASTPTGSSYNEQFF. CDR3 bases: TGTGCCAGCACCCCAACAGGGAGCTCCTACAATGAGCAGTTCTTC.

J is TRBJ2-7 and V is TRBV12-3 or TRBV12-4, with TRBD2 matching over 7 bases. J was trimmed by 8 bases and V by 7 bases; bases with no gene match: 8. The CDR3 contains 12 residues. CDR3 amino acids: CASTGTTYKQYF. The CDR3 DNA is TGTGCCAGCACGGGGACTACTTACAAGCAGTACTTC.

This clonotype turned up a few times. J is TRBJ1-4 and V is TRBV4-1; the D is unclear. Germline V lookup: CDR1 MGHRA, CDR2 YSYEKL. This CDR3 is built from 18 residues. The V gene lost 0 bases and the J gene lost 0 bases, with 14 bases spanning the gap. The CDR3 sequence is CASSQETRAGATNEKLFF. The CDR3 bases are TGCGCCAGCAGCCAAGAAACCCGGGCTGGGGCAACTAATGAAAAACTGTTTTTT.

This chain uses TRBV5-1 with TRBJ2-3; 11 positions agree with TRBD2. V was pared by 4 bases and J by 2 bases, with 12 bases of the junction left unmatched. The CDR3 runs to 18 residues. Germline V gene lookup returns CDR1 SGHRS and CDR2 YFSETQ. In DNA form, the CDR3 reads TGCGCCAGCAGCGCCGGACCTTTAGCGGGGGGGCCCACAGATACGCAGTATTTT. It encodes CASSAGPLAGGPTDTQYF.

Only a few counts were recorded for this clonotype. The V and J genes are TRBV4-1 and TRBJ2-3; D not resolved. Germline V CDR1 and CDR2: MGHRA, YSYEKL. This CDR3 region has 13 residues. Trimming left V 4 bases short and J 12 bases short, with 17 bases between. The CDR3, as DNA: TGCGCCAGCAGCCCAAGCACGTCACCTGTACAGTATTTT. It encodes CASSPSTSPVQYF.

The V call is TRBV7-9, the J call TRBJ2-1; D gene ambiguous. V lost 1 base and J lost 3, with 13 bases in between. The germline CDR1 and CDR2 sequences are SEHNR and FQNEAQ (reference sequence). CDR3 length equals 16 residues. The CDR3 reads CASSLDGGLGYNEQFF. The CDR3 DNA follows: TGTGCCAGCAGCTTAGATGGTGGATTGGGCTACAATGAGCAGTTCTTC.

J is TRBJ2-7 and V is TRBV15, with 11 bases matching TRBD1. Germline assignment: CDR1 LNHNV and CDR2 YYDKDF (reference sequence). Germline trimming cut 5 bases from V and 6 bases from J; bases unmatched to any gene: 6. The CDR3 is 14 amino acids. CDR3 DNA sequence: TGTGCCACCAGCTTGGGACAGGGGGTGGGCGAGCAGTACTTC. It encodes CATSLGQGVGEQYF.

CDR3 sequence: CASSSRASGELFF. DNA for the CDR3: TGTGCCAGCAGCTCTCGGGCCAGCGGGGAGCTGTTTTTT. V usage is TRBV7-9 and J usage is TRBJ2-2; D is uncertain. Trimming stripped 4 bases from V and 7 bases from J, with 10 bases between. CDR1 is SEHNR, CDR2 FQNEAQ, per germline (reference sequence). CDR3 length: 13 amino acids. Together with reference TRBV7-9 and TRBJ2-2, the CDR3 gives the full variable domain: DTGVSQNPRHKITKRGQNVTFRCDPISEHNRLYWYRQTLGQGPEFLTYFQNEAQLEKSRLLSDRFSAERPKGSFSTLEIQRTEQGDSAMYLCASSSRASGELFFGEGSRLTVL.

This clonotype turned up a few times. V usage is TRBV5-5 and J usage is TRBJ2-1; D is unresolved. CDR1 is SGHKS and CDR2 is YYEKEE in the germline V gene (reference sequence). Trimming took off 6 bases at V and 0 bases at J, with 10 bases between the two ends. The CDR3 extends over 14 amino acids. The CDR3 coding sequence is TGTGCCAGCAACGACCGTAGCTCCTACAATGAGCAGTTCTTC. This translates into CASNDRSSYNEQFF.

This clonotype came up a few times. The chain uses TRBV12-3 or TRBV12-4 and TRBJ2-7; D call uncertain. The CDR3 extends over 13 amino acids. Trimming stripped 8 bases from V and 5 bases from J, with 16 bases between. In DNA form, the CDR3 reads TGTGCCAGCGGACCGAATGGCGGAAACGAGCAGTACTTC. This codes for CASGPNGGNEQYF.

The chain employs TRBV10-3 and TRBJ2-7; either TRBD1 or TRBD2 may supply D (6 bases each). With 0 bases removed from V and 5 bases from J, the gap between germline ends came to 20 bases. This CDR3 has 17 residues. The germline V gene has CDR1 ENHRY and CDR2 SYGVKD. The CDR3 DNA follows: TGTGCCATCAGTGAGTCTGTTCCAAGACCAGGGGAGGACGAGCAGTACGTC. The encoded protein is CAISESVPRPGEDEQYV.

This clonotype was seen a handful of times. The chain recombines TRBV12-3 or TRBV12-4 with TRBJ1-4, with D maybe TRBD1 (5 bases). V was shortened by 6 bases and J by 7 bases, with 18 bases between the two germline ends. The CDR3 runs 15 residues. The chain's CDR3 is CASSSNRGGVEKLFF. As DNA, the CDR3 is TGTGCCAGCAGCTCGAACCGGGGAGGGGTTGAAAAACTGTTTTTT.

This clonotype was picked up a small number of times. The genes are TRBV7-9 and TRBJ1-4; D gene uncertain. Between the trimmed V and J ends, which lost 1 base and 6 bases, there was a span of 3 bases. Germline values: CDR1 SEHNR, CDR2 FQNEAQ (reference sequence). CDR3 size: 12 residues. CDR3 coding DNA: TGTGCCAGCAGCTTAGGGGATGAAAAACTGTTTTTT. Translated: CASSLGDEKLFF.

The chain uses TRBV2 and TRBJ1-1; D not certain. V gave up 8 bases and J gave up 8 bases, with 9 bases separating them. There are 10 residues in the CDR3. CDR1 and CDR2 from the germline V gene are SNHLY and FYNNEI. CDR3 in amino acids: CASSGREAFF. The CDR3 coding sequence is TGTGCCAGCTCCGGACGCGAAGCTTTCTTT.

The sample holds one count of this clonotype. V is TRBV6-1 and J is TRBJ1-6; the match to TRBD1 covers 8 bases. Germline values: CDR1 MNHNS, CDR2 SASEGT. The trim removed 3 bases at V and 0 bases at J, leaving 1 base unmatched. The CDR3 totals 16 residues. CDR3 loop: CASSETGVSYNSPLHF. The CDR3, as DNA: TGTGCCAGCAGTGAGACAGGGGTCTCCTATAATTCACCCCTCCACTTT.

V is TRBV7-2 and J is TRBJ2-5, with D perhaps matching TRBD2 (5 bases). CDR1 is SGHTA and CDR2 is FQGNSA in the germline V gene. The CDR3 is 16 amino acids. V lost 3 bases and J 2 bases, leaving 16 bases between the germline ends. Here the CDR3 DNA reads TGTGCCAGCAGCTTTTTGGGAGCCCCTGGGCAAGAGACCCAGTACTTC. Translated: CASSFLGAPGQETQYF.